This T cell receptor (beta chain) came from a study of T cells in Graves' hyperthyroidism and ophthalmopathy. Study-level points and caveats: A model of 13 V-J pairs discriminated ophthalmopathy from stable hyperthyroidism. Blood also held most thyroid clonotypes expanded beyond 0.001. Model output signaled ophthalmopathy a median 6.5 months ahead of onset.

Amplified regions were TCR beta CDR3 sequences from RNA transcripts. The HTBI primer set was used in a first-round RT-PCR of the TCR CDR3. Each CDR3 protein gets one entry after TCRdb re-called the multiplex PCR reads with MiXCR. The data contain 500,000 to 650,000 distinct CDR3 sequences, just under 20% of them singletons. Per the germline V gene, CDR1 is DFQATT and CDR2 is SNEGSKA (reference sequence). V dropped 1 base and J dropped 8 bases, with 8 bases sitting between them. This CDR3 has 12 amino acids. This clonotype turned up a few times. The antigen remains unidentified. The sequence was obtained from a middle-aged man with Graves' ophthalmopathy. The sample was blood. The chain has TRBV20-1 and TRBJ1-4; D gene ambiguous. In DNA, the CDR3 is TGCAGTGCTAGAGTGACTCGAGAAAAACTGTTTTTT. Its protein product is CSARVTREKLFF.